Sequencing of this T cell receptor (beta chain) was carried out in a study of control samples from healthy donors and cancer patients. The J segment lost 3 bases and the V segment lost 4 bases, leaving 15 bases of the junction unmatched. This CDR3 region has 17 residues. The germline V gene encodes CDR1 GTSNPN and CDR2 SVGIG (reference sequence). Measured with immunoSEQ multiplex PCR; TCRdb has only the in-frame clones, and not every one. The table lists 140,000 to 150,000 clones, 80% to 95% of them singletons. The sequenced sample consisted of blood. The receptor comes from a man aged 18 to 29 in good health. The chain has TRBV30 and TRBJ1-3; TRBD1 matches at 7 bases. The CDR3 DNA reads TGTGCCTGGAAGGTATGGGACAGCAACTTCCTTGGAAACACCATATATTTT. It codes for CAWKVWDSNFLGNTIYF.